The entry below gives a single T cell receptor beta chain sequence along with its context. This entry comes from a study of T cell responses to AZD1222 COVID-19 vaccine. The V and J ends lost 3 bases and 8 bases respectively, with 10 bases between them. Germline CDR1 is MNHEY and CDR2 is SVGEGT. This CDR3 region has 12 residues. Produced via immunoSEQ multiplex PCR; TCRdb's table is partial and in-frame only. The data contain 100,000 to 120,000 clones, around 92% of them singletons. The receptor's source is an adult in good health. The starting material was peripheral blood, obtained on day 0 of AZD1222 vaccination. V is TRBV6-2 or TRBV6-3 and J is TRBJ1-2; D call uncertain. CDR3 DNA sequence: TGTGCCAGCAGTTATTTGGCATCGGGCTACACCTTC. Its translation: CASSYLASGYTF.